The TCR beta chain described here comes from a study of lymphopenia after photon versus proton radiotherapy. There are 20 residues in the CDR3. Germline CDR1 and CDR2: SGHRS and YFSETQ. V lost 2 bases, J lost 0 bases, and 25 bases lay in between. Note on this clone: Its antigen is currently unknown.

Study-level results: After lymphocyte nadir, photon-treated repertoires showed oligoclonal expansion, especially CD8+ Temra.

Sequencing was performed with immunoSEQ multiplex PCR; in TCRdb, only in-frame clones are kept and a portion is missing. The table has 20,000 to 30,000 clones, about 84% seen once. This specimen consisted of peripheral blood, obtained from a patient treated with proton-based radiotherapy. The chain is built from TRBV5-1 and TRBJ2-3; D may correspond to TRBD1 or TRBD2 (5 bases each). The clonotype originates from a woman between 65 and 79 years old with pancreatic cancer. This CDR3 reads CASSLDRWDGVTESTDTQYF. The CDR3 DNA sequence: TGCGCCAGCAGCTTAGACCGTTGGGACGGAGTGACCGAAAGCACAGATACGCAGTATTTT.